One and the same sample provided the 25 T cell receptor beta chains below, sequenced in a study of T cell repertoires in cytomegalovirus infection. TCRdb analysed the reads with MiXCR anew, one entry per CDR3 protein. The sample consists of around 170,000 distinct CDR3 sequences, roughly 17% of them appearing once. The specimen was CD8+ T cells from PBMCs. The source of these receptors is a human donor in good health (CMV status not recorded). Some clones in this sample may be carry-over from other donors' samples.

The J gene is TRBJ1-5, the V gene TRBV7-2; possible D gene TRBD1, 5 bases. CDR3 length: 18 residues. Deletions cut 2 bases from V and 3 bases from J, with 20 bases between. The germline V gene has CDR1 SGHTA and CDR2 FQGNSA. CDR3 coding DNA: TGTGCCAGCAGCTTACAAAATTGGGCGAGCAGGGACAATCAGCCCCAGCATTTT. Its translation is CASSLQNWASRDNQPQHF.

This clonotype was detected only a few times. This sequence joins TRBV7-6 and TRBJ2-7; 11 nucleotides agree with TRBD2. CDR1 and CDR2 from the germline V gene are SGHVS and FNYEAQ. CDR3 length equals 17 residues. V was pared by 4 bases and J by 5 bases, with 13 bases of the junction left unmatched. The CDR3 spells CASSSTRTSGRTNEQYF. The CDR3 region has the DNA TGTGCCAGCAGCTCAACCCGAACTAGCGGGAGAACCAACGAGCAGTACTTC.

This chain uses TRBV28 with TRBJ1-5; D gene unclear. Trimming took off 7 bases at V and 3 bases at J, with 13 bases between the two ends. CDR1 MDHEN and CDR2 SYDVKM come from the germline V gene. This CDR3 has 14 amino acids. This chain's CDR3 is CASMMQKFNQPQHF. CDR3 sequence (DNA): TGTGCCAGCATGATGCAGAAGTTCAATCAGCCCCAGCATTTT. Based on the CDR3 plus reference TRBV28 and TRBJ1-5, the full variable domain is DVKVTQSSRYLVKRTGEKVFLECVQDMDHENMFWYRQDPGLGLRLIYFSYDVKMKEKGDIPEGYSVSREKKERFSLILESASTNQTSMYLCASMMQKFNQPQHFGDGTRLSIL.

The rearrangement uses TRBV28 and TRBJ2-7; a weak D match, TRBD1 (6 bases). From germline, CDR1 is MDHEN and CDR2 SYDVKM. This CDR3 contains 16 residues. Trimming removed 4 bases at V and 3 bases at J, with 19 bases between. This CDR3 is CASSSPSYRDNYEQYF. The CDR3 nucleotides read TGTGCCAGCAGTTCTCCATCCTACCGGGACAACTACGAGCAGTACTTC.

This chain connects TRBV28 to TRBJ2-7; TRBD1 matches 7 bases. After removal of 5 bases from V and 0 bases from J, the junction contained 13 bases not matched to a gene. This CDR3 comprises 17 residues. In germline, CDR1 is MDHEN, CDR2 SYDVKM. The CDR3, as DNA: TGTGCCAGCAGTCTCCCAATCGCCAGGGGGTCCTCCTACGAGCAGTACTTC. It codes for CASSLPIARGSSYEQYF.

V usage is TRBV7-3 and J usage is TRBJ2-2; the match to TRBD2 covers 7 bases. CDR3 length equals 14 residues. After removal of 6 bases from V and 7 bases from J, the junction contained 8 bases not matched to a gene. Germline CDR1 SGHTA, CDR2 FQGTGA. The CDR3 is CASSLSGTGGELFF. CDR3 DNA: TGTGCCAGCAGTCTGAGCGGGACGGGCGGGGAGCTGTTTTTT.

The sample holds a few counts of this clonotype. The chain uses TRBV28 and TRBJ1-5; D unresolved. This CDR3 has 14 residues. Germline V gives CDR1 MDHEN, CDR2 SYDVKM. V lost 7 bases and J lost 6, with 16 bases in between. The DNA for the CDR3 is TGTGCCAGCACCCCCGTGGGTCGAAGTCAGCCCCAGCATTTT. Its translation is CASTPVGRSQPQHF.

The CDR3 loop reads CSARGQGGNEQYF. In nucleotides, the CDR3 is TGCAGTGCCCGCGGACAGGGCGGGAACGAGCAGTACTTC. This chain links TRBV20-1 with TRBJ2-7, with 8 nucleotides matching TRBD1. The germline gives CDR1 DFQATT, CDR2 SNEGSKA (reference sequence). J gave up 5 bases and V 6 bases, and 9 bases lay outside the gene matches. The CDR3 has 13 residues.

The chain joins TRBV7-2 to TRBJ2-7; 7 bases map to TRBD1. The CDR3 runs 15 residues. V lost 4 bases and J lost 6; bases outside the gene matches: 12. The germline gives CDR1 SGHTA, CDR2 FQGNSA. The chain's CDR3 is CASSYDDRAGVEQYF. For the CDR3, the DNA is TGTGCCAGCAGCTACGACGACAGGGCGGGTGTCGAGCAGTACTTC.

This rearrangement joins TRBV5-6 to TRBJ2-1, with 7 bases identical to TRBD1. This CDR3 spans 16 amino acids. V shed 0 bases and J 7 bases; nucleotides not matched to a gene: 10. Looked up from germline, CDR1 is SGHDT and CDR2 is YYEEEE. CDR3 protein: CASSLATGALGNEQFF. The CDR3 coding sequence is TGTGCCAGCAGCTTGGCCACAGGGGCCTTGGGGAATGAGCAGTTCTTC. Complete variable domain (other parts from reference TRBV5-6 and TRBJ2-1): DAGVTQSPTHLIKTRGQQVTLRCSPKSGHDTVSWYQQALGQGPQFIFQYYEEEERQRGNFPDRFSGHQFPNYSSELNVNALLLGDSALYLCASSLATGALGNEQFFGPGTRLTVL.

This clonotype has a handful of counts. The V gene is TRBV6-2 or TRBV6-3, the J gene TRBJ2-5; TRBD2 agrees at 7 bases. Germline CDR1 reads MNHEY; CDR2 reads SVGEGT. Trimming cost V 2 bases and J 0 bases; bases outside gene matches: 18. This CDR3 comprises 20 residues. CDR3: CASSYGQVGGRFWDQETQYF. The CDR3 DNA reads TGTGCCAGCAGTTACGGCCAGGTGGGCGGGAGATTCTGGGACCAAGAGACCCAGTACTTC.

The chain joins TRBV7-8 to TRBJ2-1; 8 bases align to TRBD2. V dropped 1 base and J dropped 6; count of bases not matched to a gene: 11. The CDR3 totals 17 residues. Germline V gene data show CDR1 as SGHVS and CDR2 as FQNEAQ. The CDR3 region has the DNA TGTGCCAGCAGCTTAGACCGGGGGGGAGGGCCAGGCAATGAGCAGTTCTTC. Translated, it gives CASSLDRGGGPGNEQFF.

The CDR3 nucleotides are TGTGCCAGCAGCTCGGGACCCAGCACAGATACGCAGTATTTT. Translation gives CASSSGPSTDTQYF. This chain connects TRBV7-2 to TRBJ2-3; D is possibly TRBD1 or TRBD2 (5 bases each). The germline CDR1 and CDR2 sequences are SGHTA and FQGNSA. The CDR3 consists of 14 residues. V gave up 4 bases and J gave up 0 bases, with 8 bases separating them.

This clonotype came up a few times. CDR3 in amino acids: CASSHPVGSSYNEQFF. CDR3 sequence (DNA): TGTGCCAGCAGCCACCCGGTGGGGAGCTCCTACAATGAGCAGTTCTTC. V usage is TRBV11-2 and J usage is TRBJ2-1; tentative D call: TRBD2 (5 bases). Germline loops: CDR1 SGHAT, CDR2 FQNNGV. V was shortened by 5 bases and J by 0 bases, with 14 bases between the two germline ends. The CDR3 runs 16 residues.

The count of this clonotype is one. This sequence joins TRBV6-8 and TRBJ1-1; the D gene is possibly TRBD1 (5 bases). The CDR3 length is 13 residues. The germline V gene has CDR1 MNHGY and CDR2 SAAAGT. V was cut by 4 bases and J by 3 bases, with 9 bases left in between. Here the CDR3 reads CASSLQVDTEAFF. Written as DNA, the CDR3 is TGTGCCAGCAGTTTACAGGTGGACACTGAAGCTTTCTTT.

This clonotype has more than one count but fewer than ten. This rearrangement joins TRBV30 to TRBJ2-4, with 9 bases that match TRBD1. The trim removed 8 bases at V and 6 bases at J, leaving 11 bases unmatched. The CDR3 covers 14 residues. The germline V gene encodes CDR1 GTSNPN and CDR2 SVGIG (reference sequence). CDR3 residues: CAAKQGARGNIQYF. The CDR3 nucleotides are TGTGCCGCCAAACAGGGGGCAAGGGGAAACATTCAGTACTTC.

V usage is TRBV7-8 and J usage is TRBJ1-1; 7 positions match TRBD1. Germline CDR1 is SGHVS and CDR2 is FQNEAQ. V dropped 4 bases and J dropped 1; count of bases not matched to a gene: 9. The CDR3 is 16 residues long. CDR3 nucleotides: TGTGCCAGCAGCTCATACCCGGGACAGCCGAACACTGAAGCTTTCTTT. It translates to CASSSYPGQPNTEAFF.

This clonotype was counted a few times. This chain connects TRBV28 to TRBJ1-3, with a weak D call TRBD1 (5 bases). The germline V gene has CDR1 MDHEN and CDR2 SYDVKM. V lost 5 bases and J 4 bases, leaving 21 bases between the germline ends. The CDR3 totals 17 residues. CDR3 coding DNA: TGTGCCAGCAGTCCCGGAGCCGGCCGGCAGGGCGGAAACACCATATATTTT. Its translation is CASSPGAGRQGGNTIYF.

The rearrangement links TRBV5-5 to TRBJ2-2; a weak D match, TRBD1 (5 bases). The CDR3 consists of 15 residues. Trimming shortened V by 6 bases and J by 1 base, and 13 bases separated the two germline ends. Germline V lookup: CDR1 SGHKS, CDR2 YYEKEE (reference sequence). The CDR3 DNA is TGTGCCAGCACCCACCCAGGGCGGAACACCGGGGAGCTGTTTTTT. Its protein is CASTHPGRNTGELFF.

This clonotype was found a few times. This chain joins TRBV28 and TRBJ2-2; 7 nucleotides line up with TRBD2. Germline CDR1 and CDR2: MDHEN and SYDVKM. This CDR3 contains 16 residues. J lost 2 bases, V lost 7 bases, and 10 bases had no gene match. The CDR3: CASNLPREKNTGELFF. The CDR3 DNA reads TGTGCCAGCAATCTTCCGCGGGAGAAAAACACCGGGGAGCTGTTTTTT. Complete variable domain (other parts from reference TRBV28 and TRBJ2-2): DVKVTQSSRYLVKRTGEKVFLECVQDMDHENMFWYRQDPGLGLRLIYFSYDVKMKEKGDIPEGYSVSREKKERFSLILESASTNQTSMYLCASNLPREKNTGELFFGEGSRLTVL.

This clonotype came up a few times. The rearrangement joins TRBV10-2 to TRBJ2-1; D might be TRBD2 (5 bases). Germline assignment: CDR1 WSHSY and CDR2 SAAADI. Trimming removed 8 bases from V and 0 bases from J, with 11 bases in between. CDR3 length: 14 amino acids. CDR3 nucleotides: TGCGCCAGCCAGCTTGGGAGCTCCTACAATGAGCAGTTCTTC. Protein product: CASQLGSSYNEQFF.

This chain links TRBV19 with TRBJ2-1, with 9 bases aligning to TRBD2. CDR3 size: 16 residues. Germline trimming cut 4 bases from V and 1 base from J; bases unmatched to any gene: 5. CDR1 and CDR2 from the germline V gene are LNHDA and SQIVND (reference sequence). CDR3 bases: TGTGCCAGTAGTACGGGACTAGCAAGTTCCTACAATGAGCAGTTCTTC. Amino acid sequence: CASSTGLASSYNEQFF.

The chain joins TRBV28 to TRBJ2-1, with 7 bases lining up with TRBD2. Germline V CDR1 and CDR2: MDHEN, SYDVKM. This CDR3 comprises 15 residues. After removal of 5 bases from V and 3 bases from J, the junction contained 7 bases not matched to a gene. CDR3 in amino acids: CASSPWRELYNEQFF. CDR3 nucleotides: TGTGCCAGCAGTCCGTGGCGGGAGCTCTACAATGAGCAGTTCTTC.

Comment on this clonotype: Relative to the germline gene, one junction end is altered; a read error may explain this. The chain combines TRBV7-9 with TRBJ2-4; 8 bases fit TRBD1. Germline CDR1 is SEHNR and CDR2 is FQNEAQ (reference sequence). This CDR3 comprises 15 residues. CDR3 DNA sequence: TGTGCCAGCAGCTCCCCAGACTCTCCGACAGGGGAAAGGCACTTC. Protein sequence: CASSSPDSPTGERHF. Full variable domain (rest looked up from reference TRBV7-9 and TRBJ2-4): DTGVSQNPRHKITKRGQNVTFRCDPISEHNRLYWYRQTLGQGPEFLTYFQNEAQLEKSRLLSDRFSAERPKGSFSTLEIQRTEQGDSAMYLCASSSPDSPTGERHFGAGTRLSVL.

This clonotype turned up a few times. CDR3 in DNA: TGTGCCAGCAGTCCCTTTAGGGCCGTAGAGGAAGAGACCCAGTACTTC. Translated: CASSPFRAVEEETQYF. The rearrangement joins TRBV28 to TRBJ2-5; D gene ambiguous. CDR3 length equals 16 residues. CDR1 and CDR2 (germline): MDHEN, SYDVKM. The V gene lost 5 bases and the J gene lost 3 bases, with 19 bases spanning the gap. Based on the CDR3 plus reference TRBV28 and TRBJ2-5, the full variable domain is DVKVTQSSRYLVKRTGEKVFLECVQDMDHENMFWYRQDPGLGLRLIYFSYDVKMKEKGDIPEGYSVSREKKERFSLILESASTNQTSMYLCASSPFRAVEEETQYFGPGTRLLVL.